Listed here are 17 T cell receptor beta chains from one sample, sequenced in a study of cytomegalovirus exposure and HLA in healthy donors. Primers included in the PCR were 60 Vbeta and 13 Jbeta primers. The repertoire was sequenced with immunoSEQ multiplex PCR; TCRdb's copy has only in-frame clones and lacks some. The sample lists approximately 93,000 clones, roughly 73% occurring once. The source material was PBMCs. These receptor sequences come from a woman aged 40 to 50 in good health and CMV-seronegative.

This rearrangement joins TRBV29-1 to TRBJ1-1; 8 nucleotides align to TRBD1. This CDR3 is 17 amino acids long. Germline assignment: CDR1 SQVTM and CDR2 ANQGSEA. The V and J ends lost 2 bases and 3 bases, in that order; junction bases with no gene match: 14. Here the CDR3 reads CSVEPRQGRKFDTEAFF. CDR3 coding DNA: TGCAGCGTTGAACCAAGACAGGGGCGGAAGTTTGACACTGAAGCTTTCTTT.

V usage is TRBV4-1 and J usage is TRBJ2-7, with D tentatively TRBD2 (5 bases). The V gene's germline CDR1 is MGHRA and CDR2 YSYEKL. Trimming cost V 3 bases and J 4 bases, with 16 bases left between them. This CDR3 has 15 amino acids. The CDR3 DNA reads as TGCGCCAGCAGCCACCTGGACTCCGGAGCGTACGAGCAGTACTTC. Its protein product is CASSHLDSGAYEQYF.

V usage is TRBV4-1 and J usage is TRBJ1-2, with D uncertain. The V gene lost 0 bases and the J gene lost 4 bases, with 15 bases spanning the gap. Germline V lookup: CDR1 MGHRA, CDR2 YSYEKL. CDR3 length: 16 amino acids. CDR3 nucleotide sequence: TGCGCCAGCAGCCAAGAAAAGCGGCGTACTGGCTATGGCTACACCTTC. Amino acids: CASSQEKRRTGYGYTF.

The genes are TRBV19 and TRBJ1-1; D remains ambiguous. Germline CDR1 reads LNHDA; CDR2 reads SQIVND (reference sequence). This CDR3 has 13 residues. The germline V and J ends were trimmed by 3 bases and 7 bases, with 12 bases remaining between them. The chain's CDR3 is CASSIGVGSEAFF. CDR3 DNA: TGTGCCAGTAGTATTGGAGTAGGGAGTGAAGCTTTCTTT.

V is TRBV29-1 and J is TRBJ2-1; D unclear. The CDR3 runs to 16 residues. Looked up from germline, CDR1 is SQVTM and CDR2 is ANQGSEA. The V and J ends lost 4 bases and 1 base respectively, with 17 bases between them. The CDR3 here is CSVGVSGSGSYNEQFF. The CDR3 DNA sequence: TGCAGCGTTGGGGTTTCGGGTAGTGGGTCCTACAATGAGCAGTTCTTC.

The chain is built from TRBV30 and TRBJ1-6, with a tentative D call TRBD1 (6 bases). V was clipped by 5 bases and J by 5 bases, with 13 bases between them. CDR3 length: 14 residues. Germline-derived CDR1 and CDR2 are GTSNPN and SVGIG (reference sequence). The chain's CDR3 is CAWRLTGNNSPLHF. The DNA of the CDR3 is TGTGCCTGGCGCCTAACAGGGAATAATTCACCCCTCCACTTT.

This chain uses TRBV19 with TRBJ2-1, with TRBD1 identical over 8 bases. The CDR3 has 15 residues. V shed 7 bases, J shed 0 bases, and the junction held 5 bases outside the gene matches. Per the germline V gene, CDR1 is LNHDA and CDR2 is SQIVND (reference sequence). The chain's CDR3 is CASNPGTGSYNEQFF. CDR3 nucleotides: TGTGCCAGTAACCCAGGGACAGGCTCCTACAATGAGCAGTTCTTC. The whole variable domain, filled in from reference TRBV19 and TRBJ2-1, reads DGGITQSPKYLFRKEGQNVTLSCEQNLNHDAMYWYRQDPGQGLRLIYYSQIVNDFQKGDIAEGYSVSREKKESFPLTVTSAQKNPTAFYLCASNPGTGSYNEQFFGPGTRLTVL.

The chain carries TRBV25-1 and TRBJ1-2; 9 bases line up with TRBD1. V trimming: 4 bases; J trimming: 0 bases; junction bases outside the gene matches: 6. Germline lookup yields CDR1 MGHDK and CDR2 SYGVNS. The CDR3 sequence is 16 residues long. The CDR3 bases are TGTGCCAGCAGTGGGACAGGGGATCAGTCTAACTATGGCTACACCTTC. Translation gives CASSGTGDQSNYGYTF.

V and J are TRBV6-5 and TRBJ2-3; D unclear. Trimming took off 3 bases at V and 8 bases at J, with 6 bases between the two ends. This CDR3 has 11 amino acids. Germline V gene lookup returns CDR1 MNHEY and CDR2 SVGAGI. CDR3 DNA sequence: TGTGCCAGCAGTTATCGTTCTACGCAGTATTTT. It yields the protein CASSYRSTQYF.

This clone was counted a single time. DNA of the CDR3: TGCAGTGCCTCCAGGGGAAACGAGCAGTACTTC. It yields the protein CSASRGNEQYF. V gene TRBV20-1 combines with J gene TRBJ2-7; D is perhaps TRBD1 (6 bases). The V gene lost 6 bases and the J gene lost 5 bases, with 11 bases spanning the gap. This CDR3 is built from 11 residues. Germline V CDR1 and CDR2: DFQATT, SNEGSKA (reference sequence).

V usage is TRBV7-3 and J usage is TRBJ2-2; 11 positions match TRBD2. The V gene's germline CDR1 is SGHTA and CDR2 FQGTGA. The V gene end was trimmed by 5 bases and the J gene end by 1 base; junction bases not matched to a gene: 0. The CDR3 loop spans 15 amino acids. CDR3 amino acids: CASSLAGGNTGELFF. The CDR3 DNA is TGTGCCAGCAGCCTAGCGGGGGGGAACACCGGGGAGCTGTTTTTT.

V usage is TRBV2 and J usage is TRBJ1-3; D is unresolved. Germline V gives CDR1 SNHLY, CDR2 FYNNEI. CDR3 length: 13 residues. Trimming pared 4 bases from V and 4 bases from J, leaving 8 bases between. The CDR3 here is CASSVGQGNTIYF. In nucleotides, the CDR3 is TGTGCCAGCAGTGTGGGCCAGGGAAACACCATATATTTT.

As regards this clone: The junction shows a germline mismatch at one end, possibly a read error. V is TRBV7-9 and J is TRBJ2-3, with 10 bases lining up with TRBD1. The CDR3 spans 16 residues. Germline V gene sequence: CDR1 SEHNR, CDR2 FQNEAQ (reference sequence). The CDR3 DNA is TGTTCCAGCAGCTTAGGGGACAGGGGTAGCACAGATACGCAGTATTTT. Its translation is CSSSLGDRGSTDTQYF.

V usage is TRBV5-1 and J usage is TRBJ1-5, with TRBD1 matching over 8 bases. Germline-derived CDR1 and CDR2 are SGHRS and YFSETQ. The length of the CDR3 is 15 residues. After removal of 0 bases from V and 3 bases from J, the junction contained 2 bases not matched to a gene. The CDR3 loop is CASSLETGDNQPQHF. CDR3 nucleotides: TGCGCCAGCAGCTTGGAGACAGGGGACAATCAGCCCCAGCATTTT.

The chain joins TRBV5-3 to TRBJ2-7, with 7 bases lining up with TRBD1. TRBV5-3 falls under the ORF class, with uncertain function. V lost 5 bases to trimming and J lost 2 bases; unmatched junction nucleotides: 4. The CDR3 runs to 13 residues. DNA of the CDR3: TGTGCCAGAAGTAGGGGACAGCCCTACGAGCAGTACTTC. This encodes CARSRGQPYEQYF.

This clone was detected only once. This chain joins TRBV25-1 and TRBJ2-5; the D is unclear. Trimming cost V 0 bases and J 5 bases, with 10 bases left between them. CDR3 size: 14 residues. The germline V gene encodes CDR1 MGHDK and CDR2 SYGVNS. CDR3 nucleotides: TGTGCCAGCAGTGAATACACAGTCGTCGAGACCCAGTACTTC. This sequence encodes CASSEYTVVETQYF. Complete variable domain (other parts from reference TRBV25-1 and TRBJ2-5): EADIYQTPRYLVIGTGKKITLECSQTMGHDKMYWYQQDPGMELHLIHYSYGVNSTEKGDLSSESTVSRIRTEHFPLTLESARPSHTSQYLCASSEYTVVETQYFGPGTRLLVL.

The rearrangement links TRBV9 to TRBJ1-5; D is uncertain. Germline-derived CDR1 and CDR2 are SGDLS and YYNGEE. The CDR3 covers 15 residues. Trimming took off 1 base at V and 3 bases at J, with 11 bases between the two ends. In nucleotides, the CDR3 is TGTGCCAGCAGCGTAAACGTTGCGCCCAATCAGCCCCAGCATTTT. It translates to CASSVNVAPNQPQHF.